These 26 T cell receptor beta chains were all obtained from the same sample, sequenced in a study of blood T cell repertoires in COVID-19. Using immunoSEQ multiplex PCR, the repertoire was profiled, and TCRdb retains in-frame clones only, with some absent. The table lists 250,000 or so clones, 87% of them singletons. Sample: peripheral blood. The source of these receptors is a woman aged 40 to 55 who had recovered from COVID-19.

The V call is TRBV29-1, the J call TRBJ2-3, with 12 bases aligning to TRBD1. The V gene's germline CDR1 is SQVTM and CDR2 ANQGSEA. J was trimmed by 5 bases and V by 6 bases; bases with no gene match: 12. The CDR3 is made up of 16 amino acids. The CDR3 loop is CSVLRRGQGAEDTQYF. The CDR3 region has the DNA TGCAGCGTCCTGCGGAGGGGACAGGGGGCCGAAGATACGCAGTATTTT.

J is TRBJ1-1 and V is TRBV19, with 7 bases matching TRBD1. CDR1 is LNHDA and CDR2 is SQIVND in the germline V gene (reference sequence). V was pared by 5 bases and J by 6 bases, with 6 bases of the junction left unmatched. The CDR3 runs to 13 residues. The CDR3 loop reads CASSLGTASEAFF. In DNA form, the CDR3 reads TGTGCCAGTAGTCTCGGGACAGCCTCTGAAGCTTTCTTT.

With regard to this clone: The sample holds other DNA sequences that translate to the same CDR3. This sequence joins TRBV20-1 and TRBJ2-5; TRBD2 might be the D (7 bases). V gave up 1 base and J gave up 13 bases, with 13 bases separating them. Germline lookup yields CDR1 DFQATT and CDR2 SNEGSKA (reference sequence). The CDR3 contains 11 residues. CDR3 DNA sequence: TGCAGTGCTAGAGGGGGGGGGCGCGCGTACTTC. This translates into CSARGGGRAYF.

This chain connects TRBV19 to TRBJ1-1, with D hard to call. The length of the CDR3 is 15 residues. V lost 5 bases and J lost 4, with 17 bases in between. CDR1 LNHDA and CDR2 SQIVND come from the germline V gene (reference sequence). The CDR3 nucleotides are TGTGCCAGTAGTGCCTATCGCCCTCGCGGCACTGAAGCTTTCTTT. It translates to CASSAYRPRGTEAFF.

CDR3 region: CAWSRGGKGYTF. The CDR3 coding sequence is TGTGCCTGGAGTAGAGGGGGCAAGGGCTACACCTTC. This chain links TRBV30 with TRBJ1-2; 7 positions agree with TRBD1. Germline trimming cut 2 bases from V and 8 bases from J; bases unmatched to any gene: 5. The germline V gene encodes CDR1 GTSNPN and CDR2 SVGIG (reference sequence). The CDR3 covers 12 residues.

This clone was picked up one time. V is TRBV5-5 and J is TRBJ2-3; the match to TRBD2 covers 13 bases. Unmatched junction bases numbered 3, after V lost 1 base and J lost 4 bases. Per germline, CDR1 SGHKS and CDR2 YYEKEE (reference sequence). The length of the CDR3 is 16 residues. The DNA for the CDR3 is TGTGCCAGCAGCTTGACCGGACTAGCGGGGGCAGATACGCAGTATTTT. Encoded protein: CASSLTGLAGADTQYF.

The chain has TRBV7-9 and TRBJ1-1; D might be TRBD1 (5 bases). Trimming stripped 5 bases from V and 8 bases from J, with 15 bases between. Germline assignment: CDR1 SEHNR and CDR2 FQNEAQ (reference sequence). The CDR3 sequence is 13 residues long. The CDR3 sequence: CASSPGGPVEAFF. For the CDR3, the DNA is TGTGCCAGCAGCCCGGGGGGACCGGTAGAAGCTTTCTTT.

The chain carries TRBV7-2 and TRBJ2-1, with 8 nucleotides matching TRBD2. This CDR3 is 15 amino acids long. The junction had 8 bases not matched to a gene; V was cut back by 3 bases and J by 7 bases. Germline lookup yields CDR1 SGHTA and CDR2 FQGNSA. The CDR3 DNA follows: TGTGCCAGCAGCTTCACTACTAGCGGAGAAAATGAGCAGTTCTTC. Its protein is CASSFTTSGENEQFF.

This rearrangement joins TRBV5-6 to TRBJ1-1, with TRBD1 identical over 7 bases. CDR1 and CDR2 from the germline V gene are SGHDT and YYEEEE. The V segment lost 5 bases and the J segment 0 bases; nucleotides outside the gene matches: 7. This CDR3 comprises 15 residues. CDR3 DNA sequence: TGTGCCAGCAGTCTCACAGGGGCCATGAACACTGAAGCTTTCTTT. This codes for CASSLTGAMNTEAFF.

This chain connects TRBV11-3 to TRBJ2-3; 8 bases are shared with TRBD2. Trimming at V came to 5 bases and at J to 5 bases, leaving 9 bases not matched to a gene. The germline V gene has CDR1 SGHNT and CDR2 YENEEA. The CDR3 has 15 amino acids. The CDR3 DNA sequence: TGTGCCAGCAGCCCTTTCGGGGGGGCGGGAGATACGCAGTATTTT. The encoded protein is CASSPFGGAGDTQYF.

The chain has TRBV7-8 and TRBJ2-3; the D gene is possibly TRBD2 (5 bases). The V end was cut by 3 bases, the J end by 2 bases, with 18 bases between. From germline, CDR1 is SGHVS and CDR2 FQNEAQ. This CDR3 contains 17 residues. The CDR3 DNA reads as TGTGCCAGCAGCTTGGGGTACGAGGGATGGTTCACAGATACGCAGTATTTT. As protein: CASSLGYEGWFTDTQYF.

The genes are TRBV4-3 and TRBJ1-5; D uncertain. There are 18 residues in the CDR3. Germline V gives CDR1 LGHNA, CDR2 YSLEER. V lost 0 bases to trimming and J lost 2 bases, with 17 bases between them. The CDR3 nucleotides are TGCGCCAGCAGCCAAGATGTTCCCAGGTCCATTGGCAATCAGCCCCAGCATTTT. It yields the protein CASSQDVPRSIGNQPQHF.

V and J are TRBV5-1 and TRBJ2-3, with D perhaps TRBD2 (5 bases). The CDR3 is made up of 15 amino acids. Germline V gene lookup returns CDR1 SGHRS and CDR2 YFSETQ. V dropped 2 bases and J dropped 0 bases, with 10 bases sitting between them. CDR3 protein: CASSFRGPSTDTQYF. CDR3 sequence (DNA): TGCGCCAGCAGCTTTCGGGGTCCTAGCACAGATACGCAGTATTTT.

The chain recombines TRBV5-4 with TRBJ1-1, with a possible D match to TRBD1 (5 bases). CDR3 length: 15 residues. V gave up 1 base and J gave up 2 bases, with 12 bases separating them. In germline, CDR1 is SGHNT, CDR2 YYREEE (reference sequence). The CDR3 DNA follows: TGTGCCAGCAGCTTGCGACAGACACATAACACTGAAGCTTTCTTT. It specifies CASSLRQTHNTEAFF.

This clone has just one count. This chain connects TRBV5-1 to TRBJ2-7; a possible D gene is TRBD2 (5 bases). V lost 0 bases and J lost 3, with 16 bases in between. In germline, CDR1 is SGHRS, CDR2 YFSETQ. The CDR3 contains 16 residues. CDR3 coding DNA: TGCGCCAGCAGCTTGGCTGGTTCCACTCGGGGCTACGAGCAGTACTTC. Its translation is CASSLAGSTRGYEQYF.

The rearrangement links TRBV30 to TRBJ2-1, with D tentatively TRBD2 (6 bases). The CDR3 extends over 15 amino acids. Germline loops: CDR1 GTSNPN, CDR2 SVGIG (reference sequence). The germline V and J ends were trimmed by 0 bases and 1 base, with 10 bases remaining between them. The CDR3 here is CAWSVLGGSYNEQFF. The DNA of the CDR3 is TGTGCCTGGAGTGTACTGGGGGGATCCTACAATGAGCAGTTCTTC. Filled out from reference TRBV30 and TRBJ2-1, the complete variable domain reads SQTIHQWPATLVQPVGSPLSLECTVEGTSNPNLYWYRQAAGRGLQLLFYSVGIGQISSEVPQNLSASRPQDRQFILSSKKLLLSDSGFYLCAWSVLGGSYNEQFFGPGTRLTVL.

The genes are TRBV7-3 and TRBJ2-1; a possible D gene is TRBD2 (6 bases). V lost 0 bases to trimming and J lost 6 bases, with 9 bases between them. This CDR3 spans 14 amino acids. Germline V gene sequence: CDR1 SGHTA, CDR2 FQGTGA. In DNA, the CDR3 is TGTGCCAGCAGCTTAACGGGGGGAGGCAATGAGCAGTTCTTC. Translating it yields CASSLTGGGNEQFF.

V is TRBV11-2 and J is TRBJ1-2; TRBD1 is a possible D gene (6 bases). V was trimmed by 4 bases and J by 7 bases, leaving 10 bases between them. The CDR3 totals 12 residues. Germline V gene sequence: CDR1 SGHAT, CDR2 FQNNGV. The CDR3 sequence: CASSWAGAGYTF. The CDR3 DNA reads TGTGCCAGCAGCTGGGCGGGGGCTGGCTACACCTTC.

The CDR3 sequence: CASSVLGGSGANVLTF. CDR3 in DNA: TGTGCCAGCAGTGTGTTGGGGGGCTCTGGGGCCAACGTCCTGACTTTC. The chain is built from TRBV2 and TRBJ2-6; possibly TRBD2 for D (6 bases). From germline, CDR1 is SNHLY and CDR2 FYNNEI. V gave up 4 bases and J gave up 0 bases, with 10 bases separating them. The CDR3 has 16 residues.

The chain links TRBV9 to TRBJ1-4, with TRBD1 identical over 9 bases. The junction had 6 bases not matched to a gene; V was cut back by 4 bases and J by 5 bases. The CDR3 is 15 residues long. CDR1 is SGDLS and CDR2 is YYNGEE in the germline V gene. CDR3 region: CASSLTGGENEKLFF. CDR3 bases: TGTGCCAGCAGCTTGACAGGGGGGGAGAATGAAAAACTGTTTTTT.

J is TRBJ1-2 and V is TRBV6-2 or TRBV6-3, with 8 bases identical to TRBD1. The CDR3 is made up of 16 amino acids. CDR1 is MNHEY, CDR2 SVGEGT, per germline. V trimming: 4 bases; J trimming: 4 bases; junction bases outside the gene matches: 11. The CDR3 DNA sequence: TGTGCCAGCAGTTCGACAGGGGAGTTCTCTCTCTATGGCTACACCTTC. Translating gives CASSSTGEFSLYGYTF.

The chain uses TRBV6-6 and TRBJ1-1, with 8 bases that match TRBD1. The CDR3 has 15 amino acids. CDR1 is MNHNY and CDR2 is SVGAGI in the germline V gene (reference sequence). Trimming at V came to 0 bases and at J to 7 bases, leaving 7 bases not matched to a gene. Written as DNA, the CDR3 is TGTGCCAGCAGTTACTCGCAGGGGGCGAGGGTTGAAGCTTTCTTT. This gives the protein CASSYSQGARVEAFF.

This clone was seen once. The chain combines TRBV3-1 (or the pseudogene TRBV3-2) with TRBJ2-1; D possibly corresponds to TRBD2 (5 bases). V lost 0 bases, J lost 9 bases, and 9 bases lay in between. The CDR3 has 13 amino acids. CDR1 is LGHDT, CDR2 YNNKEL, per germline (reference sequence). The CDR3, as DNA: TGTGCCAGCAGCCAAGATGGGAGTAGTGAGCAGTTCTTC. This sequence encodes CASSQDGSSEQFF.

In this sample, this clone turned up once. The chain uses TRBV11-2 and TRBJ2-7, with TRBD1 matching 9 bases. This CDR3 is 14 amino acids long. Germline-derived CDR1 and CDR2 are SGHAT and FQNNGV. V gave up 4 bases and J gave up 9 bases; unmatched junction bases: 10. The CDR3 region is CASSSDRGEVGQYF. CDR3 nucleotide sequence: TGTGCCAGCAGCTCGGACAGGGGAGAGGTGGGGCAGTACTTC.

The chain recombines TRBV19 with TRBJ2-7; the match to TRBD1 covers 7 bases. The CDR3 totals 14 residues. Losses at the gene ends were 5 bases for V and 3 bases for J; bases not matched to a gene: 7. Germline V gene lookup returns CDR1 LNHDA and CDR2 SQIVND (reference sequence). CDR3 in DNA: TGTGCCAGTAGTCCGACAGGGCCGGGCTACGAGCAGTACTTC. Amino acids: CASSPTGPGYEQYF.

V is TRBV5-1 and J is TRBJ2-2; 7 positions match TRBD1. CDR1 is SGHRS, CDR2 YFSETQ, per germline. The length of the CDR3 is 17 residues. V shed 3 bases and J 1 base; nucleotides not matched to a gene: 9. CDR3 nucleotides: TGCGCCAGCAGCTGGAACAGGGGTCCCCAGAACACCGGGGAGCTGTTTTTT. As protein: CASSWNRGPQNTGELFF.